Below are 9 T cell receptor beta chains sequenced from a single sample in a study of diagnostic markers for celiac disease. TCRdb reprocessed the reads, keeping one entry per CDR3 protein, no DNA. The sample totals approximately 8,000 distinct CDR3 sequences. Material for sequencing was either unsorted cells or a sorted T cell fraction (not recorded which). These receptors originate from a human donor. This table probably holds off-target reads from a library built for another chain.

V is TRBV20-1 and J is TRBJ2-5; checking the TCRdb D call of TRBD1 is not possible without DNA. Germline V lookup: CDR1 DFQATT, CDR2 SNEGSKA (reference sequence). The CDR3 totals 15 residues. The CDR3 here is CSAGTPTWGLETQYF.

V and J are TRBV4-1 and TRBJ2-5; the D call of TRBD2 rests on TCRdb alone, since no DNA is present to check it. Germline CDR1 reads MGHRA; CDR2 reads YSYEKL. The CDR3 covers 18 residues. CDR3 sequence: CASSQLLAGGPFQETQYF.

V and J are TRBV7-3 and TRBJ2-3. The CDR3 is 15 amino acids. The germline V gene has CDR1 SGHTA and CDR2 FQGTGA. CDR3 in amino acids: CASSRWSTPTDTQYF.

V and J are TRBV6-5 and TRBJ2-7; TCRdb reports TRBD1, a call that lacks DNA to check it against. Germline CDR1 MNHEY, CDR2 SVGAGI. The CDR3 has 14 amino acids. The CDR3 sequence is CASSYSGGNYEQYF.

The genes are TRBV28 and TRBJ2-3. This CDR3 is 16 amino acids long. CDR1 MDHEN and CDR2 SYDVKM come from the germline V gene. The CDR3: CASSLVGIGVRDTQYF.

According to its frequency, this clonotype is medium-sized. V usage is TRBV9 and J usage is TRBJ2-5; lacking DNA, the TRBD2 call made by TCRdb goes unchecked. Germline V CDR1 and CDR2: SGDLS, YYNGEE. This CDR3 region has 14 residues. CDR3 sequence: CASSVEPGRKTQYF.

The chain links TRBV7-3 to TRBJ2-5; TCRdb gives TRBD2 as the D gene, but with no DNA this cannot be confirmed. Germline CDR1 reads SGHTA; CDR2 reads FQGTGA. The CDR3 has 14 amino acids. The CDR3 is CASSLDPSGETQYF. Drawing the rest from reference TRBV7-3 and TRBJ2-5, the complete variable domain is GAGVSQTPSNKVTEKGKYVELRCDPISGHTALYWYRQSLGQGPEFLIYFQGTGAADDSGLPNDRFFAVRPEGSVSTLKIQRTERGDSAVYLCASSLDPSGETQYFGPGTRLLVL.

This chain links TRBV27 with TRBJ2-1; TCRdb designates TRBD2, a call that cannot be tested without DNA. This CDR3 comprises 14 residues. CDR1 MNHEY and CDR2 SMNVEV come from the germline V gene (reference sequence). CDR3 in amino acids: CASSLGLPYNEQFF.

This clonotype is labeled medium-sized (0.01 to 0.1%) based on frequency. The CDR3 protein is CAIKSESTDTQYF. The chain is built from TRBV10-3 and TRBJ2-3. Germline V lookup: CDR1 ENHRY, CDR2 SYGVKD. The CDR3 spans 13 residues.